Sequencing of this TCR beta chain was carried out in a study of cytomegalovirus exposure and HLA in healthy donors. PCR employed 60 Vbeta and 13 Jbeta primers. Assay: immunoSEQ multiplex PCR; the TCRdb copy retains only in-frame clones and omits some. Seen here are 150,000 or so clones, 65% to 80% observed once, and the top ten hold about 1.9%. The CDR3 length is 14 residues. Trimming left V 6 bases short and J 4 bases short, with 13 bases between. Germline V CDR1 and CDR2: SNHLY, FYNNEI. The rearrangement links TRBV2 to TRBJ1-5; D gene unclear. The sequence was obtained from a female donor in good health and CMV-seronegative. Sequenced: PBMCs. CDR3 region: CASSPMFGNQPQHF. In nucleotides, the CDR3 is TGTGCCAGCAGCCCTATGTTCGGGAATCAGCCCCAGCATTTT.